This T cell receptor beta chain stems from a study of immune evolution from preneoplasia to lung adenocarcinoma. Libraries were prepared by immunoSEQ multiplex PCR; TCRdb keeps only in-frame clonotypes and omits some of them. The table records about 8,200 clones, 82% of them present only once. Germline CDR1 and CDR2: GTSNPN and SVGIG (reference sequence). CDR3 length equals 11 residues. Germline trimming cut 6 bases from V and 9 bases from J; bases unmatched to any gene: 7. In its sample, this clone was seen a few times. The chain carries TRBV30 and TRBJ1-1, with 7 bases identical to TRBD1. Sequencing was done on a sample of FFPE minimally invasive lung adenocarcinoma tissue. The receptor comes from a person between 65 and 79 years old with lung adenocarcinoma. The CDR3 spells CACIPGQQAFF. The CDR3 coding sequence is TGTGCCTGTATTCCGGGACAGCAAGCTTTCTTT.